The 32 T cell receptor beta chains listed next were all sequenced from one sample in a study of blood T cell repertoires in COVID-19. Assay used: immunoSEQ multiplex PCR; TCRdb lists only in-frame clones, some missing. The sample shows under 250,000 clones, roughly nine tenths of them seen only once. Sequenced sample: PBMCs or T cells enriched from blood (not recorded which). The origin of the receptors is a man aged 30 to 39 who had recovered from COVID-19.

This clone has a handful of counts. This rearrangement joins TRBV28 to TRBJ1-3; 8 nucleotides agree with TRBD1. J lost 3 bases, V lost 3 bases, and 4 bases had no gene match. The CDR3 is 15 amino acids. From germline, CDR1 is MDHEN and CDR2 SYDVKM. The CDR3 loop reads CASSFRGRGGNTIYF. The CDR3 DNA is TGTGCCAGCAGTTTCAGGGGGCGCGGTGGAAACACCATATATTTT.

The chain combines TRBV24-1 with TRBJ2-5; 9 bases line up with TRBD1. J was trimmed by 5 bases and V by 2 bases; bases with no gene match: 5. The CDR3 loop spans 15 amino acids. Germline lookup yields CDR1 KGHDR and CDR2 SFDVKD. The CDR3 DNA is TGTGCCACCAGTGATTGGGGACAGGGTATGGAGACCCAGTACTTC. Translating gives CATSDWGQGMETQYF.

This chain links TRBV28 with TRBJ1-2; D possibly corresponds to TRBD1 (5 bases). V was trimmed by 4 bases and J by 5 bases, leaving 14 bases between them. The CDR3 sequence is 14 residues long. Germline-derived CDR1 and CDR2 are MDHEN and SYDVKM. The DNA for the CDR3 is TGTGCCAGCAGTTGGGATCAGGGAGGGTATGGCTACACCTTC. Amino acids: CASSWDQGGYGYTF.

J is TRBJ2-7 and V is TRBV12-3 or TRBV12-4; 8 nucleotides match TRBD1. V was clipped by 5 bases and J by 6 bases; unmatched bases: 6. The CDR3 spans 13 residues. CDR3: CASSPQGAGEQYF. As DNA, the CDR3 is TGTGCCAGCAGTCCCCAGGGGGCAGGCGAGCAGTACTTC.

The chain uses TRBV4-1 and TRBJ1-5; D call uncertain. Trimming stripped 2 bases from V and 4 bases from J, with 12 bases between. This CDR3 is 15 amino acids long. Germline V lookup: CDR1 MGHRA, CDR2 YSYEKL. The CDR3 coding sequence is TGCGCCAGCAGCCAATCTCTTTCCCCTAATCAGCCCCAGCATTTT. This encodes CASSQSLSPNQPQHF.

This rearrangement joins TRBV27 to TRBJ2-4; perhaps TRBD1 as D (5 bases). The CDR3 has 15 residues. Germline CDR1 is MNHEY and CDR2 is SMNVEV (reference sequence). Trimming took 8 bases from V and 4 from J, leaving 18 bases between them. CDR3 amino acids: CASGKGAMGKNIQYF. CDR3 DNA: TGTGCCAGCGGAAAAGGGGCGATGGGAAAAAACATTCAGTACTTC.

The chain has TRBV25-1 and TRBJ1-2; D uncertain. V gave up 5 bases and J gave up 3 bases, with 16 bases separating them. This CDR3 has 15 residues. Germline V gene sequence: CDR1 MGHDK, CDR2 SYGVNS. The CDR3 spells CASSSDIEPYYGYTF. The CDR3, as DNA: TGTGCCAGCAGTTCCGACATCGAACCTTACTATGGCTACACCTTC.

The chain uses TRBV4-3 and TRBJ1-2; no reliable D call. Trimming shortened V by 1 base and J by 4 bases, and 13 bases separated the two germline ends. This CDR3 has 15 residues. CDR1 and CDR2 from the germline V gene are LGHNA and YSLEER. CDR3 sequence (DNA): TGCGCCAGCAGCCAAGGGTTTGCGTCTGGCTATGGCTACACCTTC. It encodes CASSQGFASGYGYTF.

The chain has TRBV6-5 and TRBJ2-1, with D possibly being TRBD2 (5 bases). CDR3 length equals 14 residues. Germline V gene sequence: CDR1 MNHEY, CDR2 SVGAGI. Trimming cost V 11 bases and J 7 bases, with 21 bases left between them. The CDR3 sequence is CAAPSPGYMNEQFF. The CDR3, as DNA: TGTGCCGCCCCCTCCCCGGGATATATGAATGAGCAGTTCTTC.

This chain joins TRBV28 and TRBJ2-3; 14 bases are shared with TRBD2. There are 17 residues in the CDR3. J lost 5 bases, V lost 4 bases, and 8 bases had no gene match. Germline assignment: CDR1 MDHEN and CDR2 SYDVKM. The CDR3 is CASSSGTSGRYGDTQYF. The DNA of the CDR3 is TGTGCCAGCAGTTCCGGGACTAGCGGGAGATATGGAGATACGCAGTATTTT.

Written as DNA, the CDR3 is TGCGCCAGCAGCTTGGGGGCCAATCAGCCCCAGCATTTT. It codes for CASSLGANQPQHF. The chain links TRBV5-1 to TRBJ1-5; D is ambiguous. The CDR3 is made up of 13 amino acids. The V gene's germline CDR1 is SGHRS and CDR2 YFSETQ. V lost 0 bases to trimming and J lost 3 bases, with 4 bases between them.

The chain employs TRBV5-1 and TRBJ2-7; D may be TRBD1 (6 bases). There are 16 residues in the CDR3. Trimming shortened V by 0 bases and J by 0 bases, and 13 bases separated the two germline ends. Looked up from germline, CDR1 is SGHRS and CDR2 is YFSETQ. As DNA, the CDR3 is TGCGCCAGCAGCTTGGCGACAGGCTATAACTCCTACGAGCAGTACTTC. Translating it yields CASSLATGYNSYEQYF.

This clone was recorded only once. Other DNA sequences in this sample translate to the same CDR3. The chain combines TRBV6-5 with TRBJ2-7; 11 bases align to TRBD2. V lost 8 bases, J lost 2 bases, and 5 bases stayed unmatched. CDR3 length equals 14 residues. CDR1 and CDR2 (germline): MNHEY, SVGAGI. In DNA, the CDR3 is TGTGCCAGCTCATCTAGCGGGGGGCCCTACGAGCAGTACTTC. Translation gives CASSSSGGPYEQYF.

The chain uses TRBV2 and TRBJ1-6; no definite D call. V was cut by 7 bases and J by 5 bases, with 9 bases left in between. Germline CDR1 and CDR2: SNHLY and FYNNEI. CDR3 length: 13 residues. CDR3 residues: CASTRENNSPLHF. CDR3 in DNA: TGTGCCAGCACCCGGGAGAATAATTCACCCCTCCACTTT.

This clone appeared once. V usage is TRBV5-5 and J usage is TRBJ2-2; no clear D gene. Trimming removed 0 bases at V and 5 bases at J, with 11 bases between. Germline V lookup: CDR1 SGHKS, CDR2 YYEKEE (reference sequence). There are 15 residues in the CDR3. As DNA, the CDR3 is TGTGCCAGCAGCTTGGGCCCTCCAGGAACCGGGGAGCTGTTTTTT. This encodes CASSLGPPGTGELFF.

J is TRBJ2-3 and V is TRBV9; 7 bases match TRBD1. Germline assignment: CDR1 SGDLS and CDR2 YYNGEE. This CDR3 is 16 amino acids long. J was trimmed by 0 bases and V by 5 bases; bases with no gene match: 9. The CDR3 loop is CASSERTGSSTDTQYF. CDR3 DNA: TGTGCCAGCAGTGAAAGGACAGGAAGTAGCACAGATACGCAGTATTTT.

This clone has only one observation. This chain links TRBV27 with TRBJ1-2; D is ambiguous. Germline V lookup: CDR1 MNHEY, CDR2 SMNVEV (reference sequence). V lost 0 bases to trimming and J lost 8 bases, with 10 bases between them. CDR3 length: 13 amino acids. As DNA, the CDR3 is TGTGCCAGCAGTTTATCGAGGGTTGGGGGCTACACCTTC. Residues: CASSLSRVGGYTF.

The table lists this clone with a few counts. The chain links TRBV7-2 to TRBJ1-1; TRBD1 matches 7 bases. The CDR3 is 14 residues long. After removal of 8 bases from V and 1 base from J, the junction contained 7 bases not matched to a gene. The germline gives CDR1 SGHTA, CDR2 FQGNSA. The CDR3 spells CASLLGGSNTEAFF. For the CDR3, the DNA is TGTGCCAGCCTTCTAGGGGGCTCGAACACTGAAGCTTTCTTT.

The chain has TRBV24-1 and TRBJ1-5; 7 positions match TRBD1. The CDR3 covers 14 residues. Trimming at V came to 7 bases and at J to 5 bases, leaving 7 bases not matched to a gene. Germline loops: CDR1 KGHDR, CDR2 SFDVKD. The CDR3: CATSVTGNDQPQHF. CDR3 sequence (DNA): TGTGCCACCAGCGTGACAGGGAATGATCAGCCCCAGCATTTT.

The chain recombines TRBV28 with TRBJ2-7, with 9 bases fitting TRBD2. The CDR3 has 17 amino acids. From germline, CDR1 is MDHEN and CDR2 SYDVKM. The trim removed 2 bases at V and 2 bases at J, leaving 10 bases unmatched. CDR3 nucleotide sequence: TGTGCCAGCAGTTTAATCTCTGCGGGAGGGAGGACCTACGAGCAGTACTTC. This encodes CASSLISAGGRTYEQYF.

V is TRBV30 and J is TRBJ1-6; maybe TRBD1 (6 bases). Germline V gene lookup returns CDR1 GTSNPN and CDR2 SVGIG (reference sequence). CDR3 length: 14 residues. The germline V and J ends were trimmed by 5 bases and 6 bases, with 14 bases remaining between them. The CDR3 region is CAWRTGLGNSPLHF. The DNA of the CDR3 is TGTGCCTGGCGAACAGGGCTGGGTAATTCACCCCTCCACTTT.

This clone was seen a handful of times. J is TRBJ1-3 and V is TRBV27; 8 bases agree with TRBD1. The CDR3 consists of 15 residues. Losses at the gene ends were 6 bases for V and 3 bases for J; bases not matched to a gene: 7. Germline CDR1 MNHEY, CDR2 SMNVEV (reference sequence). The CDR3, as DNA: TGTGCCAGCAGAACCGCAGGGGGCTATGGAAACACCATATATTTT. It encodes CASRTAGGYGNTIYF.

V is TRBV6-5 and J is TRBJ1-2; a possible D gene is TRBD1 (5 bases). Trimming shortened V by 7 bases and J by 2 bases, and 17 bases separated the two germline ends. CDR3 size: 15 residues. Germline values: CDR1 MNHEY, CDR2 SVGAGI. CDR3 nucleotide sequence: TGTGCCAGCACCACGGGGGGTCTGGGCAACTATGGCTACACCTTC. Translating gives CASTTGGLGNYGYTF.

This clone appeared once. This rearrangement joins TRBV2 to TRBJ2-5; 7 positions agree with TRBD2. Germline CDR1 SNHLY, CDR2 FYNNEI. This CDR3 is 14 amino acids long. The V gene end was trimmed by 1 base and the J gene end by 1 base; junction bases not matched to a gene: 0. The CDR3 sequence: CASSEGGGQETQYF. The CDR3 DNA reads as TGTGCCAGCAGTGAAGGGGGGGGCCAAGAGACCCAGTACTTC.

The chain recombines TRBV19 with TRBJ2-4, with 9 positions matching TRBD1. Trimming at V came to 10 bases and at J to 8 bases, leaving 12 bases not matched to a gene. The length of the CDR3 is 14 residues. From germline, CDR1 is LNHDA and CDR2 SQIVND (reference sequence). The DNA of the CDR3 is TGTGCCACCACACCACCGGGACAGGGTTACATTCAGTACTTC. It translates to CATTPPGQGYIQYF.

The chain couples TRBV28 to TRBJ2-4, with D hard to call. With 3 bases removed from V and 9 bases from J, the gap between germline ends came to 9 bases. In germline, CDR1 is MDHEN, CDR2 SYDVKM. The CDR3 spans 12 residues. In DNA form, the CDR3 reads TGTGCCAGCAGTTTCTCCGCGTCCATTCAGTACTTC. It translates to CASSFSASIQYF.

The rearrangement links TRBV27 to TRBJ2-1, with 8 bases aligning to TRBD2. V shed 3 bases and J 12 bases; nucleotides not matched to a gene: 1. Germline CDR1 MNHEY, CDR2 SMNVEV (reference sequence). There are 11 residues in the CDR3. CDR3 in amino acids: CASSLSGRQFF. The DNA of the CDR3 is TGTGCCAGCAGTTTGAGCGGGAGGCAGTTCTTC.

The chain recombines TRBV6-6 with TRBJ2-5; a possible D gene is TRBD1 (6 bases). This CDR3 is built from 12 residues. Trimming pared 7 bases from V and 5 bases from J, leaving 11 bases between. CDR1 is MNHNY, CDR2 SVGAGI, per germline (reference sequence). DNA of the CDR3: TGTGCCAGCAAACAGGGAAGGGAGACCCAGTACTTC. Translating it yields CASKQGRETQYF.

The chain carries TRBV5-6 and TRBJ2-7, with TRBD2 matching 13 bases. V lost 1 base, J lost 7 bases, and 5 bases stayed unmatched. The CDR3 is made up of 15 amino acids. Germline V CDR1 and CDR2: SGHDT, YYEEEE. The CDR3 here is CASSLTTSGRDEQYF. The DNA of the CDR3 is TGTGCCAGCAGCTTGACAACTAGCGGGAGGGATGAGCAGTACTTC. Filled out from reference TRBV5-6 and TRBJ2-7, the complete variable domain reads DAGVTQSPTHLIKTRGQQVTLRCSPKSGHDTVSWYQQALGQGPQFIFQYYEEEERQRGNFPDRFSGHQFPNYSSELNVNALLLGDSALYLCASSLTTSGRDEQYFGPGTRLTVT.

This chain links TRBV7-3 with TRBJ2-1, with 9 positions matching TRBD2. The CDR3 extends over 15 amino acids. The junction had 7 bases not matched to a gene; V was cut back by 5 bases and J by 5 bases. Germline V gene data show CDR1 as SGHTA and CDR2 as FQGTGA. The CDR3 DNA reads TGTGCCAGCAGCACCTTAGCGGGGGTGAACAATGAGCAGTTCTTC. It yields the protein CASSTLAGVNNEQFF.

This clone appeared a single time. DNA of the CDR3: TGTGCCAGTAGTATCTTGAACACTGAAGCTTTCTTT. Its protein is CASSILNTEAFF. The chain couples TRBV19 to TRBJ1-1; no clear D gene. V lost 3 bases and J lost 0, with 2 bases in between. From germline, CDR1 is LNHDA and CDR2 SQIVND (reference sequence). CDR3 size: 12 residues. The whole variable domain, filled in from reference TRBV19 and TRBJ1-1, reads DGGITQSPKYLFRKEGQNVTLSCEQNLNHDAMYWYRQDPGQGLRLIYYSQIVNDFQKGDIAEGYSVSREKKESFPLTVTSAQKNPTAFYLCASSILNTEAFFGQGTRLTVV.

This clone was detected once. The chain joins TRBV19 to TRBJ1-1, with 12 bases lining up with TRBD1. The CDR3 is made up of 16 amino acids. J was trimmed by 5 bases and V by 9 bases; bases with no gene match: 13. Germline V gives CDR1 LNHDA, CDR2 SQIVND (reference sequence). CDR3 sequence reads: CASSFSQGQGATEAFF. Here the CDR3 DNA reads TGTGCCAGCTCATTCAGCCAGGGACAGGGGGCAACTGAAGCTTTCTTT.